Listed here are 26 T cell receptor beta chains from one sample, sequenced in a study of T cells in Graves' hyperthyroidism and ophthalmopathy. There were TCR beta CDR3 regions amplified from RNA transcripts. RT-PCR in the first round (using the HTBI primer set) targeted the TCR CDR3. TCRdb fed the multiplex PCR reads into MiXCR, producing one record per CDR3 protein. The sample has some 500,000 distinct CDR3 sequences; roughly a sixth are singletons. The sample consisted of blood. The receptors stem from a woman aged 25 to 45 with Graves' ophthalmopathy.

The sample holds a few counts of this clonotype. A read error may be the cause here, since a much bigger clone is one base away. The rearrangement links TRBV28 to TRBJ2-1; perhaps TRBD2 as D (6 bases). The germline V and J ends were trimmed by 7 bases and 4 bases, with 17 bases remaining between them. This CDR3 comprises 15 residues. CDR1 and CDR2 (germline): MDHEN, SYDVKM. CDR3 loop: CASTPGEVGYNEQFF. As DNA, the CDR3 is TGTGCCAGCACCCCGGGGGAGGTCGGATACAATGAGCAGTTCTTC.

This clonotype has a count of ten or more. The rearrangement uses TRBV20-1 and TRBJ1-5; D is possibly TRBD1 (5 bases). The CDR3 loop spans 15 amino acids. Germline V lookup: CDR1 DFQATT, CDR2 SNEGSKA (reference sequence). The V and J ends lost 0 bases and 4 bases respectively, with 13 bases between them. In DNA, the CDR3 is TGCAGTGCTAGAGATCGGGACCGCTGGAATCAGCCCCAGCATTTT. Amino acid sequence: CSARDRDRWNQPQHF.

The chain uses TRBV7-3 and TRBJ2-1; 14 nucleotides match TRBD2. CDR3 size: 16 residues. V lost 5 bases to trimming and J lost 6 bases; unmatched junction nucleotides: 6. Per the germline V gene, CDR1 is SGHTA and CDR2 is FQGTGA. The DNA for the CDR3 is TGTGCCAGCAGCCAAGGGGGGACTAGCGGGAGCAATGAGCAGTTCTTC. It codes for CASSQGGTSGSNEQFF. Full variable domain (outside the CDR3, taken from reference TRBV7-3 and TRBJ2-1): GAGVSQTPSNKVTEKGKYVELRCDPISGHTALYWYRQSLGQGPEFLIYFQGTGAADDSGLPNDRFFAVRPEGSVSTLKIQRTERGDSAVYLCASSQGGTSGSNEQFFGPGTRLTVL.

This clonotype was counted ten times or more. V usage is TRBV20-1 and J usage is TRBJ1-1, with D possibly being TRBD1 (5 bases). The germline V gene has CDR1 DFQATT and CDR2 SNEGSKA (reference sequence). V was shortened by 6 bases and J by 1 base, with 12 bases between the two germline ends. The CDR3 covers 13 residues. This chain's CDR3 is CSAMGGPNTEAFF. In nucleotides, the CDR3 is TGCAGTGCAATGGGGGGACCGAACACTGAAGCTTTCTTT.

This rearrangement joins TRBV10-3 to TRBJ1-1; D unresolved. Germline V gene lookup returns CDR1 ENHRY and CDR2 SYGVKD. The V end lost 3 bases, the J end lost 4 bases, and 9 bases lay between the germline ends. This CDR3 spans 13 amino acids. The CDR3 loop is CAISELGITEAFF. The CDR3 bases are TGTGCCATCAGTGAATTAGGTATCACTGAAGCTTTCTTT.

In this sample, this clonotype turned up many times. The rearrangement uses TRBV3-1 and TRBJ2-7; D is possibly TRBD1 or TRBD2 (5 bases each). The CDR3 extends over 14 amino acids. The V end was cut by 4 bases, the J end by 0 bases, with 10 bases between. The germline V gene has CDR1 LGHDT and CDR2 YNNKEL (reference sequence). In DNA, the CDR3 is TGTGCCAGCAGCCGGGGGTCTAGCTCCTACGAGCAGTACTTC. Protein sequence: CASSRGSSSYEQYF.

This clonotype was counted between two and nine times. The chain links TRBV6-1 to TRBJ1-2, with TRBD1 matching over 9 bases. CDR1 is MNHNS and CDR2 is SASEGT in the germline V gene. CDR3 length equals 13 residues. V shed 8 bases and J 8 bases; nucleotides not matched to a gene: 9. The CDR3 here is CASGETGGMGYTF. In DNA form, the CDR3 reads TGTGCCAGCGGGGAGACAGGGGGAATGGGCTACACCTTC.

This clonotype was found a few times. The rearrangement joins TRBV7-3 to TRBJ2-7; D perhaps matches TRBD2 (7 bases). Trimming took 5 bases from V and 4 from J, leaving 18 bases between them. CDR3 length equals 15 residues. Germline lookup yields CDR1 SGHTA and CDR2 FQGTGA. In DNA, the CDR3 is TGTGCCAGCAGCCTGACGGGGGGCGGTGAGTACGAGCAGTACTTC. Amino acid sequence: CASSLTGGGEYEQYF. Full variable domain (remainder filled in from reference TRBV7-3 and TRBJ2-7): GAGVSQTPSNKVTEKGKYVELRCDPISGHTALYWYRQSLGQGPEFLIYFQGTGAADDSGLPNDRFFAVRPEGSVSTLKIQRTERGDSAVYLCASSLTGGGEYEQYFGPGTRLTVT.

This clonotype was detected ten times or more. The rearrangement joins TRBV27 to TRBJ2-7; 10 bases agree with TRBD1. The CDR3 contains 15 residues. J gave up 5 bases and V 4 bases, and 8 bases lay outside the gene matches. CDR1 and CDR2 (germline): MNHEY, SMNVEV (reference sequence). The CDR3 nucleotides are TGTGCCAGCAGTTCCCTGGACAGGGGGGGCCACGAGCAGTACTTC. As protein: CASSSLDRGGHEQYF.

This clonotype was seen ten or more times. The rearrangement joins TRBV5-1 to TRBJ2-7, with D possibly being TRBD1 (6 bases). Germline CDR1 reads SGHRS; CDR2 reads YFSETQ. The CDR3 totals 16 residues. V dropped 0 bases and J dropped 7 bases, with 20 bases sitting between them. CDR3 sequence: CASSLAGLQGTREQYF. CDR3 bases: TGCGCCAGCAGCTTGGCCGGGTTACAGGGTACGCGGGAGCAGTACTTC.

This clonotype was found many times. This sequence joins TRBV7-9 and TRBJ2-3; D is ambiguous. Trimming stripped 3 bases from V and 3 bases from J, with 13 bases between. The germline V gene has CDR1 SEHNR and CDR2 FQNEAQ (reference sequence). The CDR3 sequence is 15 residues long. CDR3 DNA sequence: TGTGCCAGCAGCTTCCCCCGAGAGATGACAGATACGCAGTATTTT. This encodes CASSFPREMTDTQYF.

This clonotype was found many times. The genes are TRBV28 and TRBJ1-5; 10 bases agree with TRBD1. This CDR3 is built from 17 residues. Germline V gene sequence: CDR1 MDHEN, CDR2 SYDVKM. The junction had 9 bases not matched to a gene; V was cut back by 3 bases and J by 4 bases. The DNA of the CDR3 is TGTGCCAGCAGTTTGGGGACAGGGGAGTTATGGAATCAGCCCCAGCATTTT. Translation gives CASSLGTGELWNQPQHF.

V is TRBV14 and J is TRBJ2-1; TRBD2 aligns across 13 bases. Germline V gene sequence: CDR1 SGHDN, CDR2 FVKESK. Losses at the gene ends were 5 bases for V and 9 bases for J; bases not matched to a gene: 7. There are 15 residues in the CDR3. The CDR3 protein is CASSVTSGRAAEQFF. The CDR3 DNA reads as TGTGCCAGCAGCGTAACTAGCGGGAGGGCCGCTGAGCAGTTCTTC.

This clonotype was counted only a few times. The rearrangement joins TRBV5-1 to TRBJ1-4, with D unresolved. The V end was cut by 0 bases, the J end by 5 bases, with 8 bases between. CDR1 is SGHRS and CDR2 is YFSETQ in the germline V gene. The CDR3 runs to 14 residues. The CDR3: CASSLGLDNEKLFF. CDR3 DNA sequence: TGCGCCAGCAGCTTGGGACTTGACAATGAAAAACTGTTTTTT.

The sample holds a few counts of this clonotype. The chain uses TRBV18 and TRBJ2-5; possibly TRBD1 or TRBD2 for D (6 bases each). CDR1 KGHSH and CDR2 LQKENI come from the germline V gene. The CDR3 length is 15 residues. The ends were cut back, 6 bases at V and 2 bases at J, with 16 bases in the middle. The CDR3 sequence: CASSTFGGAQETQYF. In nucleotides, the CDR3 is TGTGCCAGCTCTACTTTCGGGGGCGCGCAAGAGACCCAGTACTTC.

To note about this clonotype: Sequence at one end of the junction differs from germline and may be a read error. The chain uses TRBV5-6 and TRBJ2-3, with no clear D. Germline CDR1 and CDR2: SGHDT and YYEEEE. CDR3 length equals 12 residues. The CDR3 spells CANSRMPDTQYF. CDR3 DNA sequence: TGTGCCAACAGCCGGATGCCCGATACGCAGTATTTT.

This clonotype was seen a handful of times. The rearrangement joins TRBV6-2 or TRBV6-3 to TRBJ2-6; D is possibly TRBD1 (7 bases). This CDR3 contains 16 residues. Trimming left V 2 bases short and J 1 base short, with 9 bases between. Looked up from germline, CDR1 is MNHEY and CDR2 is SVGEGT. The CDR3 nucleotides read TGTGCCAGCAGTTACCCAGGGGGGTCTGGGGCCAACGTCCTGACTTTC. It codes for CASSYPGGSGANVLTF.

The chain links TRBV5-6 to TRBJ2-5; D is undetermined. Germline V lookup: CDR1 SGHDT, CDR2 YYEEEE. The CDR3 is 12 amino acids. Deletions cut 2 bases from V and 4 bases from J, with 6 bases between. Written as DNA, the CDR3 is TGTGCCAGCAGCTTTACTGGAGAGACCCAGTACTTC. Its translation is CASSFTGETQYF.

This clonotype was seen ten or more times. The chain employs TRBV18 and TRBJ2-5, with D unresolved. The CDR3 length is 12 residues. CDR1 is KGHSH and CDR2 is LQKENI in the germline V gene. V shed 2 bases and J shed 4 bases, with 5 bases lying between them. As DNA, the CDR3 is TGTGCCAGCTCACCATTAGGAGAGACCCAGTACTTC. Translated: CASSPLGETQYF.

The CDR3 is CAWSWTSGRETQYF. The CDR3 coding sequence is TGTGCCTGGAGTTGGACTAGCGGGAGAGAGACCCAGTACTTC. The chain combines TRBV30 with TRBJ2-5; 13 nucleotides agree with TRBD2. There are 14 residues in the CDR3. Germline-derived CDR1 and CDR2 are GTSNPN and SVGIG (reference sequence). Trimming removed 2 bases from V and 4 bases from J; junction bases left unmatched: 1. The complete variable domain, with remaining parts taken from reference TRBV30 and TRBJ2-5, reads SQTIHQWPATLVQPVGSPLSLECTVEGTSNPNLYWYRQAAGRGLQLLFYSVGIGQISSEVPQNLSASRPQDRQFILSSKKLLLSDSGFYLCAWSWTSGRETQYFGPGTRLLVL.

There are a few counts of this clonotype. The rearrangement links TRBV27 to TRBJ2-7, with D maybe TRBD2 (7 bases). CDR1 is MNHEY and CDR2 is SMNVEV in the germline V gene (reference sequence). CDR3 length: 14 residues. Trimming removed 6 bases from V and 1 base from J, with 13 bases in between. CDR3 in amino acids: CASRYGGQSYEQYF. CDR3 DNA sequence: TGTGCCAGCAGGTACGGGGGGCAATCCTACGAGCAGTACTTC.

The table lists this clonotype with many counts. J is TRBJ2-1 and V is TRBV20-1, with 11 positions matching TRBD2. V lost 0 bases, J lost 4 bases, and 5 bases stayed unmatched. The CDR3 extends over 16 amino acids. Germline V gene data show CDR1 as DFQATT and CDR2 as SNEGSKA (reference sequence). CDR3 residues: CSAREEASGRYNEQFF. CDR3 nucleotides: TGCAGTGCTAGAGAGGAAGCTAGCGGGAGGTACAATGAGCAGTTCTTC.

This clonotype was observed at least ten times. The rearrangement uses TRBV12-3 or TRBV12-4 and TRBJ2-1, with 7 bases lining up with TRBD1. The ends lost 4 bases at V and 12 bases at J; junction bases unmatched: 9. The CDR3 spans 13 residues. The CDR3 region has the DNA TGTGCCAGCAGTTCCTCAACAGGGGAGAGGCAGTTCTTC. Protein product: CASSSSTGERQFF.

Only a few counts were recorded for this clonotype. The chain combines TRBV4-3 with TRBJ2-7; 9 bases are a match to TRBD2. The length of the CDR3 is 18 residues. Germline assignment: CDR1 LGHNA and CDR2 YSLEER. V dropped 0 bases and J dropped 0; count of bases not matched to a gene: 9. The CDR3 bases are TGCGCCAGCAGCCAAGATCCGGGACTAGCAGTCAGCTCCTACGAGCAGTACTTC. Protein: CASSQDPGLAVSSYEQYF.

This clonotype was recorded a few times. The DNA for the CDR3 is TGTGCCAGCACCCACCCCCCCTCGGGAGGCGGCTACACCTTC. Amino acids: CASTHPPSGGGYTF. The chain has TRBV6-4 and TRBJ1-2, with D unclear. The V gene lost 7 bases and the J gene lost 8 bases, with 20 bases spanning the gap. Germline CDR1 reads MRHNA; CDR2 reads SNTAGT. The CDR3 spans 14 residues.

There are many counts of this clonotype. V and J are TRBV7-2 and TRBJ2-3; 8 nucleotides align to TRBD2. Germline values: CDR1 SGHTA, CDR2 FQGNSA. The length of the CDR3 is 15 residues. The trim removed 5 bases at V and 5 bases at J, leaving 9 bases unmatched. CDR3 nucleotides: TGTGCCAGCAGCCCAGTGGCGGGAGGAATAGATACGCAGTATTTT. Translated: CASSPVAGGIDTQYF.